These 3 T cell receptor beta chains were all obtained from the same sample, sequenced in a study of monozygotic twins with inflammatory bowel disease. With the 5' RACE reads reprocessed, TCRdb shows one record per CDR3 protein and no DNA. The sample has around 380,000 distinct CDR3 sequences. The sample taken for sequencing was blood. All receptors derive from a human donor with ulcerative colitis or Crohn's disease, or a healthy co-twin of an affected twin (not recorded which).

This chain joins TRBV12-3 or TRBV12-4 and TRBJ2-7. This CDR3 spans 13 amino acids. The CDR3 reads CASSLGPKDEQYF.

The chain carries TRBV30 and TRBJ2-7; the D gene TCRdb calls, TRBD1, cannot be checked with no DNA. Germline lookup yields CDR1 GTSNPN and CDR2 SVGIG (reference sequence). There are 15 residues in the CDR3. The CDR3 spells CAWSAGTVLRIEQYF.

The CDR3 region is CASSQGLAGAGRELFF. This chain joins TRBV3-1 and TRBJ2-2; TCRdb's D call of TRBD2 is untestable without DNA. The V gene's germline CDR1 is LGHDT and CDR2 YNNKEL (reference sequence). CDR3 length: 16 residues.